This TCR beta chain was recorded in a study of blood T cells in healthy people across ages (dated by TCRdb to about 2015). Broadly, across the study: In model experiments, roughly one uniquely barcoded TCR beta cDNA molecule per two T cells was captured by template switching. The study measured age-related changes in TCR beta repertoire diversity using deep sequencing normalized with unique cDNA molecular identifiers. The study analyzed two additional independent replicas of 1 million unique cDNA reads from the same blood draw for two donors, one aged 18 to 30 and one aged 80 or older. Four age groups were formed from the donors: young (average 16 years), middle-aged (approximately 39), aged (roughly 56) and long-lived (less than 85).

Study-wide findings and limitations: Compared with the aged group, the long-lived group had more naive CD4+ T cells, fewer expanded clones and increased TCR diversity, a pattern suggesting age selection. Estimates of total diversity based on one million sequenced T cells were considered lower bounds and underestimates. Conclusive comparison of naive and antigen-experienced compartments was prevented by the profiling of bulk unsorted PBMCs. Observed TCR beta diversity correlated strongly with the percentage of naive T cells measured by flow cytometry. The CMV infection status of donors was not known, potentially confounding age-related changes in expanded clonotypes. Observed TCR beta diversity per million T cells fell roughly linearly with age, and a significant reduction was already apparent by age roughly 41.

A few counts support this clonotype. Its antigen remains unidentified. Base qualities were left out, and no much larger clone turns up one base away. The 40 or so donors, aged 6 to 90 years, were systemically healthy Caucasian individuals from Russia. Each donor gave 9 to 10 milliliters of peripheral blood, collected into EDTA-treated Vacutainer tubes. PBMCs were isolated by Ficoll-Paque density-gradient centrifugation, with at least 6 million obtained per sample. Trizol reagent was used to extract total RNA from PBMCs, with at least 6 micrograms per sample. For every donor, flow cytometry on a PBMC aliquot measured the percentage of naive CD45RAhigh/CD27high T cells. Receptor amplification or capture employed 5' RACE. Sequenced on an Illumina HiSeq 2500. A second PCR of roughly 7 to 12 cycles was performed with a sample-barcoded 5' primer and a J-beta primer mix. A template-switch 5' adaptor carrying 12 random nucleotides introduced a unique molecular identifier onto each TCR beta cDNA molecule. At least 2.5 million CDR3-containing paired-end reads were obtained from each sample. All of the RNA was converted into first-strand cDNA using the Mint cDNA synthesis kit, with a TRBC-specific oligonucleotide serving as the primer. Following uracil-DNA glycosylase treatment, all cDNA underwent a first 18-cycle PCR with the universal primers M1SS and BC2_uni_R. Per the original workflow: For normalization, 1 million high-quality reads were randomly selected from each sample, with every read carrying a distinct molecular identifier. Instead of being binned into consensus sequences, reads that shared molecular identifiers were thrown out. MiTCR, run with a Q25 quality threshold and the strictest error-elimination algorithm, handled CDR3 identification, clonotype clustering and error correction. Lower-bound total TCR beta diversity was estimated with a nonparametric unseen species model using Euler transformation. TCRdb reprocessing: public reads trimmed at Q25 with fastp, clones called with MiXCR, in-frame beta chains kept. A single entry per CDR3 protein holds the most common genes and DNA from its merged rows. What appears here as the V and J calls and clone size reflects TCRdb's work, not the paper's. This sample gives 450,000 to 650,000 distinct CDR3 sequences in total; approximately 25% of them show up just once. Under 9% of the sample comes from the top ten.

The germline V gene supplies CDR1 MDHEN and CDR2 SYDVKM. The CDR3 goes from the cysteine to the phenylalanine over 16 residues. The entry retains the CDR3 DNA only, 48 bases that are in frame from base 1. Trimming accounts for 6 bases at V and 3 bases at J, while the number of junction bases matched to no gene is 6. The same sample was also used in a study of T cells of mothers and their children. In that second paper, the authors write: Nine systemically healthy Caucasian individuals served as donors, namely three mothers together with their six children. cDNA synthesis consumed the entire amount of extracted RNA, loaded at around 1.5 ug RNA in each 15 ul reaction. In the second PCR, the M1S primer introduced both the sample barcodes and 2-4 random nucleotides. Each mother yielded over 9 million TCR beta CDR3 reads and each child some 3 million reads. In both related and unrelated pairs, thymic selection shapes the output of TCR recombination in a similar way, with inherited differences having only a minor effect. Normalized repertoire overlap in related mother-child pairs was always slightly higher than in unrelated mother-child pairs, but the difference was never significant. Persistent microchimeric T cell clones were not detected, at a sensitivity of approximately 93 clones per million clonotypes. To look for features that set related mother-child pairs apart from unrelated individuals, the researchers ran deep NGS to compare the TCR beta repertoires of mothers and children. The mean age was about 38 +/- 4 years for the mothers and about 10 +/- 4 years for the children. After adapter ligation with NEBNext reagents, the libraries were sequenced on Illumina HiSeq 2000 with 100+100 nt paired-end reads. To avoid cross-contamination, the mother libraries and the child libraries were prepared a month apart and sequenced in separate runs. For each donor, between roughly 450,000 and 2,100,000 distinct TCR beta clonotypes were identified. Naive TCR beta clonotypes were estimated from low-frequency clonotypes matched to each donor's FACS-determined naive share, without sorting.

This TCR came from a boy aged 5-17 years in good health. The V and J genes are TRBV28 and TRBJ1-4, with TRBD1 matching 11 junction bases. Sample: blood. The CDR3 region reads CASRKDRGRPNEKLFF. The nucleotides read TGTGCCAGCAGAAAGGACAGGGGGCGACCTAATGAAAAACTGTTTTTT. Here the CDR3 is joined to the reference TRBV28 and TRBJ1-4 genes, and the full variable domain is: DVKVTQSSRYLVKRTGEKVFLECVQDMDHENMFWYRQDPGLGLRLIYFSYDVKMKEKGDIPEGYSVSREKKERFSLILESASTNQTSMYLCASRKDRGRPNEKLFFGSGTQLSVL.